This TCR beta chain derives from a study of identical twins. Whole-study findings and limits: Fewer insertions were carried by abundant cord blood beta clonotypes, but none was seen in memory repertoires. Donors were not followed over many years; analysis was cross-sectional.

Germline CDR1 is SGHRS and CDR2 is YFSETQ. The CDR3 is 16 residues long. Between the trimmed V and J ends, which lost 0 bases and 2 bases, there was a span of 13 bases. TCRdb re-analysed the 5' RACE reads in MiXCR, keeping a single row per CDR3 protein. The sample shows 450,000 or so distinct CDR3 sequences, around 18% of them seen only once. As for this clonotype: The antigen is unknown.

This clonotype was sampled from a man between 50 and 59 years old in good health. The J gene is TRBJ2-3, the V gene TRBV5-1; maybe TRBD2 (6 bases). The sample comprised naive T cells sorted from blood. The CDR3 DNA sequence: TGCGCCAGCAGCTTGGTTGCGGGGCCGAACACAGATACGCAGTATTTT. This sequence encodes CASSLVAGPNTDTQYF.